This note documents a single T cell receptor beta chain sequence. Using immunoSEQ multiplex PCR, the repertoire was profiled, and TCRdb retains in-frame clones only, with some absent. The sample lists 3,000 to 4,000 clones, almost 85% occurring once. CDR1 is SGHTS, CDR2 YDEGEE, per germline. V was trimmed by 4 bases and J by 1 base, leaving 11 bases between them. This CDR3 contains 14 residues. Graft tissue processing released intraepithelial and lamina propria lymphocytes. The data were taken from a study of graft-versus-host responses after intestinal transplantation. Sequenced material: ileum tissue, taken nearly 670 days after intestinal transplant. The receptor was isolated from a human patient who received an intestinal transplant, so some T cells may come from the graft donor. The chain has TRBV5-8 and TRBJ1-1; D gene ambiguous. CDR3 sequence: CASSNQLRNTEAFF. The CDR3 DNA sequence: TGTGCCAGCAGCAACCAACTGAGGAACACTGAAGCTTTCTTT. The full variable domain, its missing parts supplied by reference TRBV5-8 and TRBJ1-1, is EAGVTQSPTHLIKTRGQQATLRCSPISGHTSVYWYQQALGLGLQFLLWYDEGEERNRGNFPPRFSGRQFPNYSSELNVNALELEDSALYLCASSNQLRNTEAFFGQGTRLTVV.